The 28 T cell receptor beta chains given below trace back to one sample, sequenced in a study of shared clonotypes between healthy human individuals. Generated by immunoSEQ multiplex PCR, the TCRdb table keeps only in-frame clones and is missing some. The table includes some 2.1 million clones, roughly 94% detected once. Terminally differentiated effector memory CD45RA+ cells were left out of the naive CD8 fraction, which was CD45RO-negative and positively selected for CCR7. The sequencing sample was made of naive CD8+ T cells sorted from blood. The receptors originated from a man younger than 35 in good health.

On this clone: The same CDR3 can be traced to other DNA sequences in this sample. The chain couples TRBV9 to TRBJ2-3, with D unresolved. V was trimmed by 2 bases and J by 1 base, leaving 2 bases between them. CDR3 size: 12 residues. Germline V lookup: CDR1 SGDLS, CDR2 YYNGEE. The CDR3 nucleotides read TGTGCCAGCAGCGTGGGCACAGATACGCAGTATTTT. This codes for CASSVGTDTQYF.

The CDR3 DNA sequence: TGCGCCAGCAGCGCCTCCTATAATTCACCCCTCCACTTT. This sequence encodes CASSASYNSPLHF. This sequence joins TRBV5-1 and TRBJ1-6; D gene ambiguous. The V and J ends lost 4 bases and 0 bases respectively, with 2 bases between them. CDR1 is SGHRS and CDR2 is YFSETQ in the germline V gene. The CDR3 covers 13 residues.

The chain couples TRBV19 to TRBJ1-5, with 7 positions matching TRBD1. With V trimmed by 5 bases and J by 0 bases, 4 bases remained unmatched. The CDR3 spans 15 residues. Germline V lookup: CDR1 LNHDA, CDR2 SQIVND (reference sequence). CDR3 sequence (DNA): TGTGCCAGTAGTGCCACAGGGGATAGCAATCAGCCCCAGCATTTT. Amino acids: CASSATGDSNQPQHF.

This clone has only one observation. The chain links TRBV30 to TRBJ2-1, with no clear D. Germline lookup yields CDR1 GTSNPN and CDR2 SVGIG (reference sequence). CDR3 length: 13 residues. The V end lost 4 bases, the J end lost 1 base, and 8 bases lay between the germline ends. The CDR3 DNA follows: TGTGCCTGGACAGGAGAATCCTACAATGAGCAGTTCTTC. It is translated as CAWTGESYNEQFF.

The chain has TRBV7-9 and TRBJ1-2; D may be TRBD1 (5 bases). The germline V gene encodes CDR1 SEHNR and CDR2 FQNEAQ (reference sequence). Trimming removed 3 bases from V and 3 bases from J, with 14 bases in between. This CDR3 spans 15 amino acids. CDR3 sequence reads: CASSFGDPFHYGYTF. Here the CDR3 DNA reads TGTGCCAGCAGCTTTGGGGACCCTTTTCACTATGGCTACACCTTC.

This clone was counted a few times. The chain combines TRBV13 with TRBJ2-2; TRBD1 matches at 8 bases. The V segment lost 5 bases and the J segment 4 bases; nucleotides outside the gene matches: 6. This CDR3 comprises 15 residues. Germline V gene lookup returns CDR1 PRHDT and CDR2 FYEKMQ (reference sequence). The CDR3 bases are TGTGCCAGCAGCCTGGACAGGGACGGCACCGGGGAGCTGTTTTTT. Protein sequence: CASSLDRDGTGELFF.

The V and J genes are TRBV2 and TRBJ1-6, with TRBD1 as a possible D gene (5 bases). The V gene lost 0 bases and the J gene lost 10 bases, with 13 bases spanning the gap. Germline V gene lookup returns CDR1 SNHLY and CDR2 FYNNEI. The CDR3 is 15 residues long. This CDR3 is CASSEAHQGLSPLHF. DNA for the CDR3: TGTGCCAGCAGTGAAGCTCACCAGGGCCTGTCACCCCTCCACTTT. Together with reference TRBV2 and TRBJ1-6, the CDR3 gives the full variable domain: EPEVTQTPSHQVTQMGQEVILRCVPISNHLYFYWYRQILGQKVEFLVSFYNNEISEKSEIFDDQFSVERPDGSNFTLKIRSTKLEDSAMYFCASSEAHQGLSPLHFGNGTRLTVT.

The CDR3 spells CSLKGLAGYNEQFF. Written as DNA, the CDR3 is TGCAGCCTAAAGGGACTAGCGGGCTACAATGAGCAGTTCTTC. The chain joins TRBV29-1 to TRBJ2-1; 12 bases fit TRBD2. V lost 8 bases and J lost 3; bases outside the gene matches: 5. The CDR3 contains 14 residues. The germline gives CDR1 SQVTM, CDR2 ANQGSEA.

This rearrangement joins TRBV19 to TRBJ1-6; possible D gene TRBD1, 5 bases. V was trimmed by 5 bases and J by 2 bases, leaving 13 bases between them. This CDR3 is 16 amino acids long. Per the germline V gene, CDR1 is LNHDA and CDR2 is SQIVND (reference sequence). CDR3 coding DNA: TGTGCCAGTAGTGCCGGGACTGCAGCCTATAATTCACCCCTCCACTTT. As protein: CASSAGTAAYNSPLHF.

The V call is TRBV25-1, the J call TRBJ2-7; D ambiguous. V dropped 8 bases and J dropped 1 base, with 9 bases sitting between them. The CDR3 has 12 residues. Germline values: CDR1 MGHDK, CDR2 SYGVNS. The CDR3 region is CASQDQSYEQYF. In DNA form, the CDR3 reads TGTGCCAGCCAGGACCAGTCCTACGAGCAGTACTTC.

Worth noting for this clone: Other nucleotide sequences from this sample produce the same CDR3. The chain employs TRBV7-9 and TRBJ2-7; no reliable D call. Germline CDR1 SEHNR, CDR2 FQNEAQ (reference sequence). The ends were cut back, 2 bases at V and 0 bases at J, with 5 bases in the middle. The CDR3 has 13 residues. The CDR3 bases are TGTGCCAGCAGCTTACCGAGCTCCTACGAGCAGTACTTC. Its protein is CASSLPSSYEQYF.

This chain links TRBV7-8 with TRBJ2-5; 7 nucleotides match TRBD2. V lost 1 base, J lost 9 bases, and 5 bases stayed unmatched. The CDR3 is made up of 13 amino acids. Per germline, CDR1 SGHVS and CDR2 FQNEAQ. The DNA for the CDR3 is TGTGCCAGCAGCTTAGGGGATCGGGAGGCCCAGTACTTC. It is translated as CASSLGDREAQYF.

The chain links TRBV18 to TRBJ2-7; no reliable D call. The CDR3 has 12 residues. Germline V gives CDR1 KGHSH, CDR2 LQKENI. V was pared by 5 bases and J by 1 base, with 6 bases between. The chain's CDR3 is CASSGRSYEQYF. The CDR3 bases are TGTGCCAGCTCAGGCCGTTCCTACGAGCAGTACTTC.

This chain connects TRBV27 to TRBJ2-7; 11 positions agree with TRBD1. Looked up from germline, CDR1 is MNHEY and CDR2 is SMNVEV (reference sequence). CDR3 length equals 13 residues. Germline trimming cut 4 bases from V and 5 bases from J; bases unmatched to any gene: 1. DNA for the CDR3: TGTGCCAGCAGTTGGACAGGGGGCCACGAGCAGTACTTC. This translates into CASSWTGGHEQYF.

The chain is built from TRBV11-2 and TRBJ2-7; TRBD2 agrees at 7 bases. CDR1 and CDR2 from the germline V gene are SGHAT and FQNNGV. J was trimmed by 2 bases and V by 5 bases; bases with no gene match: 9. The CDR3 runs to 15 residues. In DNA, the CDR3 is TGTGCCAGCAGCCCCGCGGGGGATACCGCCTACGAGCAGTACTTC. Encoded protein: CASSPAGDTAYEQYF.

This chain uses TRBV29-1 with TRBJ2-7; 12 positions agree with TRBD1. The J segment lost 5 bases and the V segment lost 4 bases, leaving 6 bases of the junction unmatched. CDR1 and CDR2 from the germline V gene are SQVTM and ANQGSEA. The CDR3 is 14 amino acids. The CDR3 spells CSVVGDRGLNEQYF. The CDR3 nucleotides read TGCAGCGTTGTAGGGGACAGGGGGCTTAACGAGCAGTACTTC.

On this clone: The identical CDR3 is also encoded by other nucleotide sequences in the sample. The rearrangement links TRBV9 to TRBJ2-7; TRBD2 agrees at 8 bases. Germline V gene sequence: CDR1 SGDLS, CDR2 YYNGEE. Losses at the gene ends were 3 bases for V and 4 bases for J; bases not matched to a gene: 6. The CDR3 runs to 14 residues. The CDR3 protein is CASSAGLAGYEQYF. In nucleotides, the CDR3 is TGTGCCAGCAGCGCCGGGCTAGCGGGTTACGAGCAGTACTTC.

The chain combines TRBV29-1 with TRBJ2-7, with D perhaps assigned TRBD1 or TRBD2 (7 bases each). The V and J ends lost 6 bases and 2 bases respectively, with 17 bases between them. Germline loops: CDR1 SQVTM, CDR2 ANQGSEA. CDR3 length equals 14 residues. The CDR3 spells CSVGGTENTYEQYF. In nucleotides, the CDR3 is TGCAGCGTGGGGGGGACAGAAAATACCTACGAGCAGTACTTC.

The rearrangement uses TRBV16 and TRBJ2-3; D might be TRBD1 (5 bases). The V end was cut by 0 bases, the J end by 4 bases, with 8 bases between. Germline CDR1 and CDR2: KGHSY and FQNENV. The CDR3 has 14 amino acids. In nucleotides, the CDR3 is TGTGCCAGCAGCCAATCGCCAGGGTCAGATACGCAGTATTTT. Encoded protein: CASSQSPGSDTQYF.

V gene TRBV7-9 combines with J gene TRBJ2-7; D is tentatively TRBD1 or TRBD2 (5 bases each). Trimming shortened V by 10 bases and J by 5 bases, and 15 bases separated the two germline ends. The CDR3 sequence is 12 residues long. Germline lookup yields CDR1 SEHNR and CDR2 FQNEAQ (reference sequence). CDR3 protein: CATVWGSDEQYF. The CDR3 DNA reads as TGTGCCACCGTCTGGGGGTCCGACGAGCAGTACTTC.

This clone came up once. This CDR3 is also generated by other DNA sequences in the sample. The chain has TRBV15 and TRBJ2-7, with 9 bases that match TRBD1. V trimming: 0 bases; J trimming: 2 bases; junction bases outside the gene matches: 2. The CDR3 totals 15 residues. Germline-derived CDR1 and CDR2 are LNHNV and YYDKDF (reference sequence). CDR3 nucleotide sequence: TGTGCCACCAGCAGAGAGGGGACAGGGACCTACGAGCAGTACTTC. It specifies CATSREGTGTYEQYF.

This sequence joins TRBV15 and TRBJ2-7; TRBD2 aligns across 9 bases. Germline V gene sequence: CDR1 LNHNV, CDR2 YYDKDF (reference sequence). The CDR3 covers 14 residues. Unmatched junction bases numbered 3, after V lost 3 bases and J lost 3 bases. The CDR3 protein is CATSSRLAVYEQYF. CDR3 DNA: TGTGCCACCAGCAGCAGACTAGCGGTCTACGAGCAGTACTTC.

The rearrangement links TRBV7-8 to TRBJ2-1; D remains unclear. This CDR3 spans 15 amino acids. Trimming removed 2 bases from V and 3 bases from J, with 11 bases in between. From germline, CDR1 is SGHVS and CDR2 FQNEAQ. DNA of the CDR3: TGTGCCAGCAGCTTACTTCTTGGGCTCTACAATGAGCAGTTCTTC. Its protein product is CASSLLLGLYNEQFF.

This clone was picked up one time. The chain joins TRBV7-9 to TRBJ2-4; 8 bases fit TRBD1. Trimming removed 0 bases from V and 8 bases from J; junction bases left unmatched: 6. Germline loops: CDR1 SEHNR, CDR2 FQNEAQ (reference sequence). The CDR3 has 15 amino acids. The CDR3 sequence is CASSLAQGARYIQYF. The CDR3 DNA follows: TGTGCCAGCAGCTTAGCTCAGGGGGCGCGTTACATTCAGTACTTC. Supplemented by reference TRBV7-9 and TRBJ2-4, the full variable domain reads DTGVSQNPRHKITKRGQNVTFRCDPISEHNRLYWYRQTLGQGPEFLTYFQNEAQLEKSRLLSDRFSAERPKGSFSTLEIQRTEQGDSAMYLCASSLAQGARYIQYFGAGTRLSVL.

The sample holds one count of this clone. This chain joins TRBV4-1 and TRBJ2-7; TRBD1 aligns across 7 bases. With 0 bases clipped from V and 1 base from J, the junction kept 6 bases outside the gene matches. The CDR3 has 16 amino acids. Germline CDR1 MGHRA, CDR2 YSYEKL. The CDR3 coding sequence is TGCGCCAGCAGCCAAGATCACGGGACAGCGTCCTACGAGCAGTACTTC. It is translated as CASSQDHGTASYEQYF.

A remark on this clone: Distinct nucleotide sequences in the sample also encode this CDR3. The DNA of the CDR3 is TGTGCCAGCAGCTTGAAGGGGGGAGAGACCCAGTACTTC. Translating it yields CASSLKGGETQYF. The V gene is TRBV5-4, the J gene TRBJ2-5; D is perhaps TRBD1 or TRBD2 (6 bases each). The germline V and J ends were trimmed by 1 base and 4 bases, with 8 bases remaining between them. The CDR3 covers 13 residues. Germline assignment: CDR1 SGHNT and CDR2 YYREEE (reference sequence).

This clone was detected once. The rearrangement links TRBV6-1 to TRBJ2-1; 9 bases are shared with TRBD2. V shed 8 bases and J 3 bases; nucleotides not matched to a gene: 8. The CDR3 totals 15 residues. Germline loops: CDR1 MNHNS, CDR2 SASEGT. CDR3 nucleotide sequence: TGTGCCAGCTCCGGGCGGGGGGGAGTCTACAATGAGCAGTTCTTC. Translating gives CASSGRGGVYNEQFF.

The V call is TRBV27, the J call TRBJ1-5; D possibly corresponds to TRBD1 (5 bases). The V gene's germline CDR1 is MNHEY and CDR2 SMNVEV (reference sequence). This CDR3 contains 14 residues. The germline V and J ends were trimmed by 5 bases and 2 bases, with 10 bases remaining between them. This CDR3 reads CASSHQGGNQPQHF. CDR3 nucleotides: TGTGCCAGCAGTCACCAGGGAGGCAATCAGCCCCAGCATTTT.